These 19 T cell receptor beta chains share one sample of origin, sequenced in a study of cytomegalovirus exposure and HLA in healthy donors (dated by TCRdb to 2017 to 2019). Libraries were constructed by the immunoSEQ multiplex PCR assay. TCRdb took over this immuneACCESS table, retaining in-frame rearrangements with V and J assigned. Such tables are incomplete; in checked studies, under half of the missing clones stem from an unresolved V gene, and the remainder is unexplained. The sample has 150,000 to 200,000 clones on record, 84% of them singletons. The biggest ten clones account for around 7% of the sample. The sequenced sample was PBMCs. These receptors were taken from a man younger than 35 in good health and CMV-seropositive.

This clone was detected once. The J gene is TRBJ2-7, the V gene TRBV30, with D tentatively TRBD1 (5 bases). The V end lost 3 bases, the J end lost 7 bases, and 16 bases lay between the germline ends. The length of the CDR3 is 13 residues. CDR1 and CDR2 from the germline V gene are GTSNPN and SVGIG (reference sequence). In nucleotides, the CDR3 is TGTGCCTGGAGAAGGGGAACCCCTGGGGAGCAGTACTTC. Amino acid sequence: CAWRRGTPGEQYF.

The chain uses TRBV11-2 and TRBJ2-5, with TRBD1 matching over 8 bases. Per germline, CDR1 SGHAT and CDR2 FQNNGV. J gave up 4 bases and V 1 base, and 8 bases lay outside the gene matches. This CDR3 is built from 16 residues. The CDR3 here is CASSLVGAGGVETQYF. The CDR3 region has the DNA TGTGCCAGCAGCTTAGTCGGGGCAGGGGGCGTAGAGACCCAGTACTTC.

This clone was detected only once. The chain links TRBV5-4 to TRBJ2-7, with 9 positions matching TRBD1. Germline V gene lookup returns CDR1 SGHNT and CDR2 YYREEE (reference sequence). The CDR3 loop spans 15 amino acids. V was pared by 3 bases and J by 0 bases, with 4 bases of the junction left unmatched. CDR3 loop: CASSYPTGGSYEQYF. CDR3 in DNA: TGTGCCAGCAGCTATCCGACAGGGGGCTCCTACGAGCAGTACTTC.

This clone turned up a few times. The CDR3 region has the DNA TGTGCCACCCAACCCGGGGACGGGAGGATGAGGTTCTTC. This sequence encodes CATQPGDGRMRFF. This sequence joins TRBV6-5 and TRBJ2-1; 7 nucleotides agree with TRBD2. V lost 10 bases and J lost 15; bases outside the gene matches: 18. The germline V gene has CDR1 MNHEY and CDR2 SVGAGI. The CDR3 contains 13 residues.

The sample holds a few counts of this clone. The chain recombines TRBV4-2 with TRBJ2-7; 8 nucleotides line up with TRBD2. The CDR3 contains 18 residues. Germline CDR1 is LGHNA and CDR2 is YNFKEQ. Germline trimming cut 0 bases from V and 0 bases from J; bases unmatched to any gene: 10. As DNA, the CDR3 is TGTGCCAGCAGCCAAGATCTGAATGCGGGAGGTACCTCCTACGAGCAGTACTTC. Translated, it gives CASSQDLNAGGTSYEQYF.

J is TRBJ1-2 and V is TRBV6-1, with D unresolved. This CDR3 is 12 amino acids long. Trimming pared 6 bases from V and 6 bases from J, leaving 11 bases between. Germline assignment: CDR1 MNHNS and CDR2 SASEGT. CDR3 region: CASRFLFDGYTF. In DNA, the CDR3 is TGTGCCAGCAGATTTCTTTTTGATGGCTACACCTTC.

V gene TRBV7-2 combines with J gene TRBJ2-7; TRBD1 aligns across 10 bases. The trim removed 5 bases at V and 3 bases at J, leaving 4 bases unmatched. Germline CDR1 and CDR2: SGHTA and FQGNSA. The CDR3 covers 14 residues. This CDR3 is CASSETGGDYEQYF. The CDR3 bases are TGTGCCAGCAGCGAGACAGGGGGCGACTACGAGCAGTACTTC.

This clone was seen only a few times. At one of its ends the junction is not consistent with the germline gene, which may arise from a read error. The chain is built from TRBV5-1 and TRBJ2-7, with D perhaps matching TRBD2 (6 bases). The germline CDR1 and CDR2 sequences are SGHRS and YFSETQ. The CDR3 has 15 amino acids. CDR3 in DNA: TGTGCCAGCAGGACGCAGAAGACTAGGGTCCGCGAGCAGTACTTC. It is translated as CASRTQKTRVREQYF.

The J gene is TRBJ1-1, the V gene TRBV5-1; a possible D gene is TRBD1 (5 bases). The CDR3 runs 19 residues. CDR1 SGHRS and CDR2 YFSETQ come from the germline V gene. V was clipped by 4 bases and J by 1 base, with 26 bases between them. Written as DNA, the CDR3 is TGCGCCAGCAGCCACACCTGGCCGGGGGGGGTGTGGGCGAACACTGAAGCTTTCTTT. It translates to CASSHTWPGGVWANTEAFF.

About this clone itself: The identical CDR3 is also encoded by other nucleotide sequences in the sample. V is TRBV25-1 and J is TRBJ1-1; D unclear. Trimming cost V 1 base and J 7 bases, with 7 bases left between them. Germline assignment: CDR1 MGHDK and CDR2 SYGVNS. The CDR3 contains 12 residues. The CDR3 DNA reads TGTGCCAGCAGTGAATCGCGGGGTGAAGCTTTCTTT. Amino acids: CASSESRGEAFF.

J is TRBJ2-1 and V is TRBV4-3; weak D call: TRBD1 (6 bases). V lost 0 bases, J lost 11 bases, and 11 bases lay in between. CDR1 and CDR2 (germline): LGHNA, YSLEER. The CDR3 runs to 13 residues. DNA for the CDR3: TGCGCCAGCAGCCAAGAGATACAGGGTCAGCAGTTCTTC. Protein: CASSQEIQGQQFF.

The CDR3 nucleotides are TGTGCCAGCAGCAACAAGCTGGGACAGGAATTCTATGGCTACACCTTC. Its protein product is CASSNKLGQEFYGYTF. The chain links TRBV5-5 to TRBJ1-2, with 8 bases aligning to TRBD1. The J segment lost 4 bases and the V segment lost 4 bases, leaving 12 bases of the junction unmatched. The V gene's germline CDR1 is SGHKS and CDR2 YYEKEE (reference sequence). The CDR3 is 16 amino acids. Based on the CDR3 plus reference TRBV5-5 and TRBJ1-2, the full variable domain is DAGVTQSPTHLIKTRGQQVTLRCSPISGHKSVSWYQQVLGQGPQFIFQYYEKEERGRGNFPDRFSARQFPNYSSELNVNALLLGDSALYLCASSNKLGQEFYGYTFGSGTRLTVV.

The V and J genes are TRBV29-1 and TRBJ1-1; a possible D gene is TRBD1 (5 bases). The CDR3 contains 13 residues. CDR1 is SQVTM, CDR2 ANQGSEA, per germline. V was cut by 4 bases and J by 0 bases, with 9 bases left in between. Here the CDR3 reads CSVGGYMNTEAFF. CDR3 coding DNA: TGCAGCGTTGGGGGCTACATGAACACTGAAGCTTTCTTT. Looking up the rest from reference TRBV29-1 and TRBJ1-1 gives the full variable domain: SAVISQKPSRDICQRGTSLTIQCQVDSQVTMMFWYRQQPGQSLTLIATANQGSEATYESGFVIDKFPISRPNLTFSTLTVSNMSPEDSSIYLCSVGGYMNTEAFFGQGTRLTVV.

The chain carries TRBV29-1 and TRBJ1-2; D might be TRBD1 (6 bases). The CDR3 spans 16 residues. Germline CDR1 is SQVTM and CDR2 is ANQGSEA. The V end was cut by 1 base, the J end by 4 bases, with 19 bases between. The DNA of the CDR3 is TGCAGCGTTGAAGGAGCCATGCCCGACAGGTCCTATGGCTACACCTTC. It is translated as CSVEGAMPDRSYGYTF.

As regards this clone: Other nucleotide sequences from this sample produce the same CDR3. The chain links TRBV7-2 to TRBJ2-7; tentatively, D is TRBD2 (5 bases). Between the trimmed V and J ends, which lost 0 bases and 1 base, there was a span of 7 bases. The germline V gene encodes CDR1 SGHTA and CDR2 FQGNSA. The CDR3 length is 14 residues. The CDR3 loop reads CASSLASGSYEQYF. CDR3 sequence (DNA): TGTGCCAGCAGCTTAGCCAGCGGTTCCTACGAGCAGTACTTC.

The CDR3 nucleotides are TGTGCCACCCGAATCTGGCGGGGGTATGGCTACACCTTC. Encoded protein: CATRIWRGYGYTF. This sequence joins TRBV6-5 and TRBJ1-2, with D tentatively TRBD1 (5 bases). Trimming shortened V by 10 bases and J by 5 bases, and 17 bases separated the two germline ends. This CDR3 region has 13 residues. The V gene's germline CDR1 is MNHEY and CDR2 SVGAGI.

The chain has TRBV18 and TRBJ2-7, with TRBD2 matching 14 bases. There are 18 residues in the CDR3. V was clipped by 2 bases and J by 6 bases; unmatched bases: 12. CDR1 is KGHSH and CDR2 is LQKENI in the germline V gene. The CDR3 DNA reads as TGTGCCAGCTCACCAGCAATGGGACTAGCGGGAGTAAACCTCGAGCAGTACTTC. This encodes CASSPAMGLAGVNLEQYF.

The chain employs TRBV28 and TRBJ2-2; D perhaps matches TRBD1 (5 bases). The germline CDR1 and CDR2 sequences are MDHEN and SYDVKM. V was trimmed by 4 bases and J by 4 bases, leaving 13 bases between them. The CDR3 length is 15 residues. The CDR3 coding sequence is TGTGCCAGCAGTTGGATAGGGGTGGGCACCGGGGAGCTGTTTTTT. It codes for CASSWIGVGTGELFF. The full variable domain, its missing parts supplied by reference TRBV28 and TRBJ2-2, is DVKVTQSSRYLVKRTGEKVFLECVQDMDHENMFWYRQDPGLGLRLIYFSYDVKMKEKGDIPEGYSVSREKKERFSLILESASTNQTSMYLCASSWIGVGTGELFFGEGSRLTVL.

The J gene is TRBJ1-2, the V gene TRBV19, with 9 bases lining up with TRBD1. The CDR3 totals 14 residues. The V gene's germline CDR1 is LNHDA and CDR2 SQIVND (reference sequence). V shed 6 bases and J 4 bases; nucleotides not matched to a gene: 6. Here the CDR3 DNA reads TGTGCCAGTAGACGGACAGGGGTAGGCTATGGCTACACCTTC. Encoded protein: CASRRTGVGYGYTF.